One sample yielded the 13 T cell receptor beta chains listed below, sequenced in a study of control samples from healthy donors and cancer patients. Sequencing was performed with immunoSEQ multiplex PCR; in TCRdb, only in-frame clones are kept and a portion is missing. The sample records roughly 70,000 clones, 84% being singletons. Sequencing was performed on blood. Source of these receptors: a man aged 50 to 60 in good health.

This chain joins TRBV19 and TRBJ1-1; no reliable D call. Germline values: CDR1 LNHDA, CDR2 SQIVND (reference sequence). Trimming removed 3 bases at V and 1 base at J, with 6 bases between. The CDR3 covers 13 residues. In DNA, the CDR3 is TGTGCCAGTAGTATCATTACGAACACTGAAGCTTTCTTT. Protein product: CASSIITNTEAFF.

The CDR3 region is CASSIQGGGEKLFF. The DNA of the CDR3 is TGTGCCAGTAGTATCCAGGGAGGGGGTGAAAAACTGTTTTTT. The chain combines TRBV19 with TRBJ1-4, with a tentative D call TRBD1 (6 bases). This CDR3 comprises 14 residues. V shed 3 bases and J shed 7 bases, with 12 bases lying between them. The germline V gene has CDR1 LNHDA and CDR2 SQIVND (reference sequence). The whole variable domain, filled in from reference TRBV19 and TRBJ1-4, reads DGGITQSPKYLFRKEGQNVTLSCEQNLNHDAMYWYRQDPGQGLRLIYYSQIVNDFQKGDIAEGYSVSREKKESFPLTVTSAQKNPTAFYLCASSIQGGGEKLFFGSGTQLSVL.

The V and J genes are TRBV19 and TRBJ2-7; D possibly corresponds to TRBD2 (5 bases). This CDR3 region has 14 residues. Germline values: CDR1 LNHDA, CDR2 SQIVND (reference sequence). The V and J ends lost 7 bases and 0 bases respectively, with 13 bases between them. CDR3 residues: CASTPDSVSYEQYF. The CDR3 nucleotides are TGTGCCAGTACCCCGGACTCCGTCTCCTACGAGCAGTACTTC.

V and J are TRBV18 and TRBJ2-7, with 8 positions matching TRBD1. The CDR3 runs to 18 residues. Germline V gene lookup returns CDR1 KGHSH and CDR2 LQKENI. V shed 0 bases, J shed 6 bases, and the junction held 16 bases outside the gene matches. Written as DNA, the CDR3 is TGTGCCAGCTCACCACCGGTCCTCCAAGGACAGGGCGTAGGCGAGCAGTACTTC. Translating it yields CASSPPVLQGQGVGEQYF.

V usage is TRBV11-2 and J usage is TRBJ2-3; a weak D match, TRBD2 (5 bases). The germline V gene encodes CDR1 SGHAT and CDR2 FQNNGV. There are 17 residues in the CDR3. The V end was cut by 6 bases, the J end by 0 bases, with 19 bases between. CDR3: CASRLLWTSSSTDTQYF. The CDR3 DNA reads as TGTGCCAGCAGACTCCTCTGGACTTCTTCTAGCACAGATACGCAGTATTTT.

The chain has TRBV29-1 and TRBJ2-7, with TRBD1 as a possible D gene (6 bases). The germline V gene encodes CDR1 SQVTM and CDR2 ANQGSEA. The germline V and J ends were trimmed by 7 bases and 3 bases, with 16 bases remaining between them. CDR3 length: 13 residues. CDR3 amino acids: CSALTGHLYEQYF. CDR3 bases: TGCAGCGCCCTAACGGGACACCTCTACGAGCAGTACTTC.

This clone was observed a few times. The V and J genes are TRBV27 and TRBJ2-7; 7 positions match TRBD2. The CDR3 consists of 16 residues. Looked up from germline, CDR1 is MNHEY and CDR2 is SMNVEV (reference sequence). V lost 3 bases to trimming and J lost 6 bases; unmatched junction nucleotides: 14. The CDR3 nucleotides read TGTGCCAGCAGTTTCCGAGGGAGGGTGGTTGCGCGCGAGCAGTACTTC. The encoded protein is CASSFRGRVVAREQYF.

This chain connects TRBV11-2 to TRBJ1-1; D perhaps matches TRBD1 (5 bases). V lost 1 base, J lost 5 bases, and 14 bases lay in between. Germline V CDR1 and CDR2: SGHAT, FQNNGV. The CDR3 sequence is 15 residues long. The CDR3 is CASSLGRVWGTEAFF. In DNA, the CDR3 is TGTGCCAGCAGCTTAGGTCGGGTCTGGGGGACTGAAGCTTTCTTT.

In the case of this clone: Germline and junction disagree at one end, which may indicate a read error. The CDR3 sequence: CAGSLSGMETQYF. As DNA, the CDR3 is TGTGCCGGCAGTTTAAGCGGGATGGAGACCCAGTACTTC. The chain links TRBV12-3 or TRBV12-4 to TRBJ2-5; TRBD2 aligns across 7 bases. The CDR3 covers 13 residues.

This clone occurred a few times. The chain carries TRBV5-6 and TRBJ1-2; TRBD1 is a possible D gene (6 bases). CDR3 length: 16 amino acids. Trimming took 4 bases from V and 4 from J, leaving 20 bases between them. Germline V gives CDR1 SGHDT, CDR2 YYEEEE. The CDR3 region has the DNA TGTGCCAGCAGCATGGACAGCTGGGCGGTACTCTATGGCTACACCTTC. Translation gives CASSMDSWAVLYGYTF.

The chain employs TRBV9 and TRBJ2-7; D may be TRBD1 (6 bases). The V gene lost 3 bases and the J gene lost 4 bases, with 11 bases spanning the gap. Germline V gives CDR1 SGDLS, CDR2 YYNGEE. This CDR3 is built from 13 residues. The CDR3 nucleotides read TGTGCCAGCAGCGCAACAGGGTCTTACGAGCAGTACTTC. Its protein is CASSATGSYEQYF.

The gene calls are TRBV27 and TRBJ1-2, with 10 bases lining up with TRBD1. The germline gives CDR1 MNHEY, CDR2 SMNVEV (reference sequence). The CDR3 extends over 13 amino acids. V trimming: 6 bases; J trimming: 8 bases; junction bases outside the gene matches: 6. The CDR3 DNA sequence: TGTGCCAGCAGGACAGGGGGCGGGGGAGGCTACACCTTC. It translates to CASRTGGGGGYTF.

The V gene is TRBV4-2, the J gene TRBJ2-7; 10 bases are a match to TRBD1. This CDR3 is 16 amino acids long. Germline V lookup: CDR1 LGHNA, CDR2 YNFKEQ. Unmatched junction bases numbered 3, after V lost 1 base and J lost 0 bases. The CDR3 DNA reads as TGTGCCAGCAGCCAAGGTCGGACAGGGGGCTCCTACGAGCAGTACTTC. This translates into CASSQGRTGGSYEQYF.